This T cell receptor beta chain was obtained from a study of blood T cell repertoires in COVID-19. Study details: Whether acute or convalescent, the COVID-19 samples came from the United States, Italy and Spain.

Cohort assignment relied on participant-reported clinical history. This CDR3 comprises 14 residues. Germline loops: CDR1 GTSNPN, CDR2 SVGIG (reference sequence). V lost 2 bases to trimming and J lost 4 bases; unmatched junction nucleotides: 5. TCRdb's table, derived via immunoSEQ multiplex PCR, lists solely in-frame clones and lacks some. The data contain approximately 150,000 clones, approximately 87% of them singletons. The sample comprised PBMCs or T cells enriched from blood (not recorded which). This sequence was found in a man between 60 and 75 years old who had recovered from COVID-19. This rearrangement joins TRBV30 to TRBJ1-1; 9 bases are shared with TRBD1. The CDR3 nucleotides are TGTGCCTGGAGTATACAGGGGGCCTCCACTGAAGCTTTCTTT. This encodes CAWSIQGASTEAFF.